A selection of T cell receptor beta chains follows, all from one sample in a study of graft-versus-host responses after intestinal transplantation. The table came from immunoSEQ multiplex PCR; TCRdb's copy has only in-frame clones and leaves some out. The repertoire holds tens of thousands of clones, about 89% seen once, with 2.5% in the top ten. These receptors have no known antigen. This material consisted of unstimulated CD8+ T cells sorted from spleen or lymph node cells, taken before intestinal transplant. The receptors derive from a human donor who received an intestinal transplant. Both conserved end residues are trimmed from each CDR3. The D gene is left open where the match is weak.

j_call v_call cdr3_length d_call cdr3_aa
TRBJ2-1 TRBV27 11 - ASSLRVGDEQF
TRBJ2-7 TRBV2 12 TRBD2 ASSIAGGSYEQY
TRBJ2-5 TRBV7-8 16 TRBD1 ASSTPDPGQGWQETQY
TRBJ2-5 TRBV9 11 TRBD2 ASSVGGVETQY
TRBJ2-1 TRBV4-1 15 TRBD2 ASGGTSGSSPYNEQF
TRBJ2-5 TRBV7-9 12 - ASSDNSGEETQY
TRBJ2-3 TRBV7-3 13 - ASSLRGGSTDTQY
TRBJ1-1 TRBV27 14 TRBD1 ASSPGTGRRNTEAF
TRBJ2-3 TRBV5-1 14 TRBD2 ASSLGTSGFTDTQY
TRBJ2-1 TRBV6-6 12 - ASHFTNVDNEQF
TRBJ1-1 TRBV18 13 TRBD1 ASSPRTGGFTEAF
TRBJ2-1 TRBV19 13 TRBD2 ASSMGLATYNEQF
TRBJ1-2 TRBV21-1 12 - ASSKGQGAYGYT
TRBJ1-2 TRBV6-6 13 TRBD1 ASSYLAQGADGYT
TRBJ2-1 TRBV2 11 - ASRSQGGDEQF
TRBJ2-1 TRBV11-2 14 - ASSLGFLVGFVEQF
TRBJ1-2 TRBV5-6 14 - ASSLDYSSSNYGYT
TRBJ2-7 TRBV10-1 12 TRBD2 ASSEGTSLGEQY
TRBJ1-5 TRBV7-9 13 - ASSLGPGIIQPQH
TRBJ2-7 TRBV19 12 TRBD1 ASSIDLGGAEQY
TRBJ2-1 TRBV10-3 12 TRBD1 AISRDRELSEQF
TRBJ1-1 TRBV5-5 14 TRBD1 ASSYWTGGPLTEAF
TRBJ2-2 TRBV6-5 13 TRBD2 ASSPGLVEYGELF
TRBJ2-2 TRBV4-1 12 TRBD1 ASSHWDRSGELF
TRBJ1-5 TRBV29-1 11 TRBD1 SDLPTGLEPQH
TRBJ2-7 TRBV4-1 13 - ASSRVGAPLVEQY
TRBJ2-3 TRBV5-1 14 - ASSRRGGLGRDTQY
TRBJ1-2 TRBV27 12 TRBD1 ASSWTGVGYGYT
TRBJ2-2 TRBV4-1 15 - ASSQDPGAGDTGELF
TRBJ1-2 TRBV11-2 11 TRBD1 ASSYGQGYGYT
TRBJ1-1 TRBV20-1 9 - SAPRTGEAF
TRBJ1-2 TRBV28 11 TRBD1 ASSPTTGALYT
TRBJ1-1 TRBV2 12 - ASRVNTSDTEAF
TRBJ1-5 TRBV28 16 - ASSFIISSIGGGQPQH
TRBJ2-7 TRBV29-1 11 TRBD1 SVVGTGRYEQY
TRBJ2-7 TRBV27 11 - ASSFSPDYEQY
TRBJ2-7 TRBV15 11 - ATSYGQVDEQY
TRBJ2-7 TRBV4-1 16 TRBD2 ASSQGLAGGATSYEQY
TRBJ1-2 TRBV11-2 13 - ASSSTRTRIRGYT
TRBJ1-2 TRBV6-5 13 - ASSHQRDMPYGYT